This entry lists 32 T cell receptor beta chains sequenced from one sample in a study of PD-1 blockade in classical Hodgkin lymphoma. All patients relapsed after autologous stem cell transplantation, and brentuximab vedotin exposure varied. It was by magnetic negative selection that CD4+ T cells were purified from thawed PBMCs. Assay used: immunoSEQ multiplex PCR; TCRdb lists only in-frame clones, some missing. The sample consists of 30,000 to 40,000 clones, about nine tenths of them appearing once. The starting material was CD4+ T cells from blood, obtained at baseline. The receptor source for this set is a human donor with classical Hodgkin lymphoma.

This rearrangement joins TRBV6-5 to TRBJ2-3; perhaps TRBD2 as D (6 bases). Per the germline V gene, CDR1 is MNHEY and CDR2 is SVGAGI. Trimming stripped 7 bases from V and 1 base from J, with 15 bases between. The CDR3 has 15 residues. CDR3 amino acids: CASIPVGLGTDTQYF. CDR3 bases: TGTGCCAGCATCCCGGTGGGACTCGGCACAGATACGCAGTATTTT.

The CDR3 DNA sequence: TGTGCCAGCATCCTACAGAATGGTGATCAGCCCCAGCATTTT. Translated: CASILQNGDQPQHF. The V and J genes are TRBV28 and TRBJ1-5, with D unclear. In germline, CDR1 is MDHEN, CDR2 SYDVKM. This CDR3 comprises 14 residues. Between the trimmed V and J ends, which lost 7 bases and 5 bases, there was a span of 15 bases.

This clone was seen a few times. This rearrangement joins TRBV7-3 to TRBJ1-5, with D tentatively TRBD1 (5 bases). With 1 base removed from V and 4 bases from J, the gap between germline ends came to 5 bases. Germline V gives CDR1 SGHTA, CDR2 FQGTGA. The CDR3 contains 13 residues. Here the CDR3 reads CASSLKGNQPQHF. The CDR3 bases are TGTGCCAGCAGCTTAAAGGGGAATCAGCCCCAGCATTTT.

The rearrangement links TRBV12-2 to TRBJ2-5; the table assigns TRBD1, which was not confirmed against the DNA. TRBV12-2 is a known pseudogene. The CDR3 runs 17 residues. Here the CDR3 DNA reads TGTGCAAGTCGCTTAGCGCCGACCGGGACAGAACAAGAGACCCAGTACTTC. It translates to CASRLAPTGTEQETQYF.

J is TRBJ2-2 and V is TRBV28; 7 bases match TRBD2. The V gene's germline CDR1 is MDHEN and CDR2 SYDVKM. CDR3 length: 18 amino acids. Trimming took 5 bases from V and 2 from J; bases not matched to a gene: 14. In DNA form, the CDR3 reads TGTGCCAGCAGTCCCGGGGGTGGGGCTAGCGGCAACACCGGGGAGCTGTTTTTT. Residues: CASSPGGGASGNTGELFF.

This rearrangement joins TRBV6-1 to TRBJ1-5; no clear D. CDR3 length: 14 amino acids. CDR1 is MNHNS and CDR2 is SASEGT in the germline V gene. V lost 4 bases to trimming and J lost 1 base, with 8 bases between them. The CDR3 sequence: CASSGGPSNQPQHF. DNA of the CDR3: TGTGCCAGCAGTGGAGGACCGAGCAATCAGCCCCAGCATTTT.

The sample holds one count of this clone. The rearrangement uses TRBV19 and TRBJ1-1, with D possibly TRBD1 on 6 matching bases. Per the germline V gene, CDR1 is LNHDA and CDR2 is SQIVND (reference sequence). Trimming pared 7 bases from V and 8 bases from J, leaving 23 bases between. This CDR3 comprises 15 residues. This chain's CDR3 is CASTSGVVLSGEAFF. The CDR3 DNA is TGTGCCAGTACCTCAGGGGTTGTCCTCTCCGGGGAAGCTTTCTTT.

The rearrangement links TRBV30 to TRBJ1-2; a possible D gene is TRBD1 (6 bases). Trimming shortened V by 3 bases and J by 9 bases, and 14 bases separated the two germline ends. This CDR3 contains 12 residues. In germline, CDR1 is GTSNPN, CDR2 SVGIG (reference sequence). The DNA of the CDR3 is TGTGCCTGGAGGTCGAGGGGGAGTCGCTACACCTTC. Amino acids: CAWRSRGSRYTF.

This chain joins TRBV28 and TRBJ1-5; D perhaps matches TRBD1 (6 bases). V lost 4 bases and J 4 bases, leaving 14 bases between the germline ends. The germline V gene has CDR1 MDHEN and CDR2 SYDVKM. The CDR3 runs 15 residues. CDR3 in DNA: TGTGCCAGCAGTTCTGGGGGCCGGGAGAATCAGCCCCAGCATTTT. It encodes CASSSGGRENQPQHF.

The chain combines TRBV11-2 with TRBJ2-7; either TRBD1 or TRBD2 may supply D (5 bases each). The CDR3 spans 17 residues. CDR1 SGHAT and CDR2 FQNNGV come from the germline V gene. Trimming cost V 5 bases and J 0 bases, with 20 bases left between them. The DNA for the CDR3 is TGTGCCAGCAGCCCCCTATCCCCGGGACGGAGCTCCTACGAGCAGTACTTC. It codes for CASSPLSPGRSSYEQYF. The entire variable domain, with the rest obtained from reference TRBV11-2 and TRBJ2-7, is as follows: EAGVAQSPRYKIIEKRQSVAFWCNPISGHATLYWYQQILGQGPKLLIQFQNNGVVDDSQLPKDRFSAERLKGVDSTLKIQPAKLEDSAVYLCASSPLSPGRSSYEQYFGPGTRLTVT.

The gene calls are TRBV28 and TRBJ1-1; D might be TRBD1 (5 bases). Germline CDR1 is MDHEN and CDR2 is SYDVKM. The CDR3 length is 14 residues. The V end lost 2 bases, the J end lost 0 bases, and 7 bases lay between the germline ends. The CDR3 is CASSLPGLNTEAFF. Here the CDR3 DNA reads TGTGCCAGCAGTTTACCGGGACTGAACACTGAAGCTTTCTTT.

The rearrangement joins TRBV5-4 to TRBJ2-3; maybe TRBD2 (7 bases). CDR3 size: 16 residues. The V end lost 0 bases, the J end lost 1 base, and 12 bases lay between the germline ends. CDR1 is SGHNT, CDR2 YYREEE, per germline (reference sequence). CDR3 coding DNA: TGTGCCAGCAGCTTGGCCGGGGGGCCCCGCACAGATACGCAGTATTTT. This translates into CASSLAGGPRTDTQYF.

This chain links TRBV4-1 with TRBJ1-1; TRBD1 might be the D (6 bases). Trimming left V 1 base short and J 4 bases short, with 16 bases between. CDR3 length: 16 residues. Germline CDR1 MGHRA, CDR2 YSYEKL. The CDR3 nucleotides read TGCGCCAGCAGCCAAGCCCCGGGACATCAGGCCACTGAAGCTTTCTTT. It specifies CASSQAPGHQATEAFF.

The CDR3 DNA reads TGTGCCTGGAGTCCCAGGGGCAAGACCCAGTACTTC. This translates into CAWSPRGKTQYF. V is TRBV30 and J is TRBJ2-5; tentatively, D is TRBD1 (6 bases). V dropped 2 bases and J dropped 6 bases, with 10 bases sitting between them. Germline V lookup: CDR1 GTSNPN, CDR2 SVGIG (reference sequence). This CDR3 is built from 12 residues.

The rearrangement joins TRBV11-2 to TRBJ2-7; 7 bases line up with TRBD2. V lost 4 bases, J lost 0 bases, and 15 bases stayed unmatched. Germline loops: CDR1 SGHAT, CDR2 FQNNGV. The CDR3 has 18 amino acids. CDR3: CASSSTLFAGDPSYEQYF. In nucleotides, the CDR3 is TGTGCCAGCAGCTCCACGTTGTTCGCGGGAGACCCCTCCTACGAGCAGTACTTC.

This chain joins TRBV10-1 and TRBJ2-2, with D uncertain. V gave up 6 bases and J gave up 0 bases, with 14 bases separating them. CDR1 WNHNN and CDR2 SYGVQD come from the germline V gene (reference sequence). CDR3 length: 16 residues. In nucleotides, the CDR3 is TGCGCCAGCAGCCCACAGCTGACATCGAACACCGGGGAGCTGTTTTTT. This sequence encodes CASSPQLTSNTGELFF.

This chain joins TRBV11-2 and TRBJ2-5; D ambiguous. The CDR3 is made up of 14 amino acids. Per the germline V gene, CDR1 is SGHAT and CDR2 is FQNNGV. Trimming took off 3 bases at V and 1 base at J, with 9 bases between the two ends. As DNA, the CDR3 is TGTGCCAGCAGCTTGACGGGCCCCCAAGAGACCCAGTACTTC. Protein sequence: CASSLTGPQETQYF.

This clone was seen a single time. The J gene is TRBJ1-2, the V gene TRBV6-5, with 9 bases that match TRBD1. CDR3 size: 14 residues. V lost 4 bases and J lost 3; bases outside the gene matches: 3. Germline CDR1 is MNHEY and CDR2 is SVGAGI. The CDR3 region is CASSFGTGHYGYTF. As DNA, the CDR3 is TGTGCCAGCAGTTTTGGGACAGGGCACTATGGCTACACCTTC.

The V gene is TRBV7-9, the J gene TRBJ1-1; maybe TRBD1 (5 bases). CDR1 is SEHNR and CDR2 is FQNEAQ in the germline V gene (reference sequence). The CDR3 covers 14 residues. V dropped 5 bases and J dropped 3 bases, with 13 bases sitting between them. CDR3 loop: CASSRTPEDTEAFF. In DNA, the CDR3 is TGTGCCAGCAGCAGGACACCTGAGGACACTGAAGCTTTCTTT.

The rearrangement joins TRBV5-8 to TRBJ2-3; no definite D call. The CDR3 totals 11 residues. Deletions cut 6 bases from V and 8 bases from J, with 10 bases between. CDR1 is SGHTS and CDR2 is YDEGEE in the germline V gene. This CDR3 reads CASMQLVTQYF. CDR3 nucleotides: TGTGCCAGCATGCAGTTGGTTACGCAGTATTTT. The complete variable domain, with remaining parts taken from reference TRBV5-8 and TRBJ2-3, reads EAGVTQSPTHLIKTRGQQATLRCSPISGHTSVYWYQQALGLGLQFLLWYDEGEERNRGNFPPRFSGRQFPNYSSELNVNALELEDSALYLCASMQLVTQYFGPGTRLTVL.

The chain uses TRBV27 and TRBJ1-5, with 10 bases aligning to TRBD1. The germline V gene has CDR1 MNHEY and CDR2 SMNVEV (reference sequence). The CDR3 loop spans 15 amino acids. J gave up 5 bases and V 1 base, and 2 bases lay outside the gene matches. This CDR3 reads CASSLWGTGDQPQHF. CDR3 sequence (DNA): TGTGCCAGCAGTTTATGGGGGACAGGGGATCAGCCCCAGCATTTT.

CDR3 loop: CASSLSGGPYIQYF. The CDR3 bases are TGTGCCAGCAGCTTGTCGGGGGGCCCTTACATTCAGTACTTC. The chain has TRBV11-1 and TRBJ2-4; weak D call: TRBD2 (7 bases). With 3 bases removed from V and 8 bases from J, the gap between germline ends came to 14 bases. This CDR3 contains 14 residues. Germline CDR1 reads SGHAT; CDR2 reads FQDESV (reference sequence).

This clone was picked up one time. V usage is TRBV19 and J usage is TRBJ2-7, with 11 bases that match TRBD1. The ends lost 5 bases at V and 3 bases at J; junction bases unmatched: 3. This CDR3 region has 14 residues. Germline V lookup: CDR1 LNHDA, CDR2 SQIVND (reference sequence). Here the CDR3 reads CASSGTGGNYEQYF. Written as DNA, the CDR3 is TGTGCCAGTAGTGGGACAGGGGGAAACTACGAGCAGTACTTC.

The CDR3 protein is CASKFSGNYGYTF. Written as DNA, the CDR3 is TGTGCCAGCAAATTTTCGGGGAACTATGGCTACACCTTC. V gene TRBV2 combines with J gene TRBJ1-2, with no clear D. Looked up from germline, CDR1 is SNHLY and CDR2 is FYNNEI. The CDR3 contains 13 residues. V lost 7 bases, J lost 2 bases, and 11 bases lay in between.

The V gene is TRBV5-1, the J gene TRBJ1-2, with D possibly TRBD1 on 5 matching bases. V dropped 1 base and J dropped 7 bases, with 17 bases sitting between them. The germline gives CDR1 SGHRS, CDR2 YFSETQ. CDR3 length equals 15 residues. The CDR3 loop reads CASSLMARDGGGYTF. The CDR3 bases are TGCGCCAGCAGCTTGATGGCCAGGGATGGTGGTGGCTACACCTTC.

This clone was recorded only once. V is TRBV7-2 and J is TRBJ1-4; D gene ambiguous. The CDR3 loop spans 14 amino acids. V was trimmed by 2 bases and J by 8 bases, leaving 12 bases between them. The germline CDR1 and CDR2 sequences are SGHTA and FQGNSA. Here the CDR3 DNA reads TGTGCCAGCAGCTTAATGACCACGAGAGAAAAACTGTTTTTT. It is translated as CASSLMTTREKLFF.

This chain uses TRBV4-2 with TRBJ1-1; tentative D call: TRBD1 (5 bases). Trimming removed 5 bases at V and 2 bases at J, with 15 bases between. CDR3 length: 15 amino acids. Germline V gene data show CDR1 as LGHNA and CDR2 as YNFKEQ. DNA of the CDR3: TGTGCCAGCAGCTTTGTGGTCGGGGGTAACACTGAAGCTTTCTTT. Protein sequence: CASSFVVGGNTEAFF.

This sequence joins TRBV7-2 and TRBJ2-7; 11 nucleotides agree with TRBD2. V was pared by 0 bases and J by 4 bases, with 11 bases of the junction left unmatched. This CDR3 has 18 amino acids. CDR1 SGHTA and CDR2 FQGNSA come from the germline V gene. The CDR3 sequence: CASSLAWASGRKVYEQYF. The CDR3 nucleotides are TGTGCCAGCAGCTTAGCCTGGGCTAGCGGGAGGAAAGTATACGAGCAGTACTTC.

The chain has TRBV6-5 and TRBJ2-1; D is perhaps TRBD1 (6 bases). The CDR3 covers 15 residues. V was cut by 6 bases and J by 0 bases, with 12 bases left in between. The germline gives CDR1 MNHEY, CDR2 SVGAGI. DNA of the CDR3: TGTGCCAGCAGAAAAACAGGGAGCTCCTACAATGAGCAGTTCTTC. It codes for CASRKTGSSYNEQFF.

CDR3 bases: TGTGCCAGCAGCTTAGGTGGGTCGGATGGCTACACCTTC. It codes for CASSLGGSDGYTF. The chain recombines TRBV11-3 with TRBJ1-2, with D unresolved. The V end lost 1 base, the J end lost 6 bases, and 9 bases lay between the germline ends. Germline CDR1 is SGHNT and CDR2 is YENEEA. CDR3 length equals 13 residues.

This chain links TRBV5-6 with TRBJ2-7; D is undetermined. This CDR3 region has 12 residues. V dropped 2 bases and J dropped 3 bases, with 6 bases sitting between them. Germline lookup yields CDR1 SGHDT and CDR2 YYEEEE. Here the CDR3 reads CASSFDIYEQYF. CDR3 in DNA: TGTGCCAGCAGCTTCGACATCTACGAGCAGTACTTC.

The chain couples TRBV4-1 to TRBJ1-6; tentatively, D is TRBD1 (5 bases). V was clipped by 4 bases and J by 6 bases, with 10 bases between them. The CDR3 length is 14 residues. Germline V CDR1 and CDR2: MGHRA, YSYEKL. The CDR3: CASSPRDGNSPLHF. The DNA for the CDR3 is TGCGCCAGCAGCCCACGGGACGGTAATTCACCCCTCCACTTT.